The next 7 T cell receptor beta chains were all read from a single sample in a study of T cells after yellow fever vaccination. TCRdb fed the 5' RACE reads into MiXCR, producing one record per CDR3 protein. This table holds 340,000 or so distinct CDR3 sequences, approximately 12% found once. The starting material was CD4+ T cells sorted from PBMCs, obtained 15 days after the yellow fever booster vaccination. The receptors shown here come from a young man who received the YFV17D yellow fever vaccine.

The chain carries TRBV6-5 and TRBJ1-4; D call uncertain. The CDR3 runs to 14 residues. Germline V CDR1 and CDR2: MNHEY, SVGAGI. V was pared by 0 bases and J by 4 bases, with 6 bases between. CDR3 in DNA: TGTGCCAGCAGTTACTCCGGGTTTAATGAAAAACTGTTTTTT. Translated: CASSYSGFNEKLFF.

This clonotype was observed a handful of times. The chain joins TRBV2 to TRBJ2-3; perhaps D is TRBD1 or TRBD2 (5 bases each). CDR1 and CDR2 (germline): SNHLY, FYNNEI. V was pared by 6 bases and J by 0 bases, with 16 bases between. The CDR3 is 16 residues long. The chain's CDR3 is CASSGWDLRSTDTQYF. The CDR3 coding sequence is TGTGCCAGCAGCGGATGGGACCTGCGCAGCACAGATACGCAGTATTTT.

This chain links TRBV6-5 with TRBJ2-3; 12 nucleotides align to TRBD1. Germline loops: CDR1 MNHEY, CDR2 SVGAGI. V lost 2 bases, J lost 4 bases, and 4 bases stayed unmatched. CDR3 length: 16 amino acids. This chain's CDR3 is CASSYQGQGAADTQYF. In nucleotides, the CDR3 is TGTGCCAGCAGTTACCAGGGACAGGGGGCTGCAGATACGCAGTATTTT.

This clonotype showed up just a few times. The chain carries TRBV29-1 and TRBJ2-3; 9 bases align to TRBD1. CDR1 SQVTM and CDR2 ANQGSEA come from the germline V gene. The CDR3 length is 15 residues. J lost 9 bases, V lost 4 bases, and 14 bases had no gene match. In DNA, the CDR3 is TGCAGCGTTGTTGAGGCGACAGGGGGGTTTGGAACGCAGTATTTT. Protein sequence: CSVVEATGGFGTQYF.

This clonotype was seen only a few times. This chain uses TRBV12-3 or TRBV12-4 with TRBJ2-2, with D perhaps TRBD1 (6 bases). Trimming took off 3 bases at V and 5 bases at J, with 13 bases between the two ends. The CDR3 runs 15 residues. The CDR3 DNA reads TGTGCCAGCAGTTTGCGAACAGGGTGGACCGGGGAGCTGTTTTTT. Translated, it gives CASSLRTGWTGELFF.

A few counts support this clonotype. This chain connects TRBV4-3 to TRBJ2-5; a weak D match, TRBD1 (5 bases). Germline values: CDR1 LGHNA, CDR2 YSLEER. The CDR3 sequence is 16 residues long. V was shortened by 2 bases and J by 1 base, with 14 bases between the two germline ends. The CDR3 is CASSQTPGIGQETQYF. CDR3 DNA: TGCGCCAGCAGCCAAACCCCAGGGATCGGCCAAGAGACCCAGTACTTC.

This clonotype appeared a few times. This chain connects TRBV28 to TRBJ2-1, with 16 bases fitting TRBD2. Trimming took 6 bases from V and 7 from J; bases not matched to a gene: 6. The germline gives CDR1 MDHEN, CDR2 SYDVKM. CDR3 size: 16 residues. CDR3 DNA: TGTGCCAGCAGGTCTCCGGGACTAGCGGGGGGGAATGAGCAGTTCTTC. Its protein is CASRSPGLAGGNEQFF.